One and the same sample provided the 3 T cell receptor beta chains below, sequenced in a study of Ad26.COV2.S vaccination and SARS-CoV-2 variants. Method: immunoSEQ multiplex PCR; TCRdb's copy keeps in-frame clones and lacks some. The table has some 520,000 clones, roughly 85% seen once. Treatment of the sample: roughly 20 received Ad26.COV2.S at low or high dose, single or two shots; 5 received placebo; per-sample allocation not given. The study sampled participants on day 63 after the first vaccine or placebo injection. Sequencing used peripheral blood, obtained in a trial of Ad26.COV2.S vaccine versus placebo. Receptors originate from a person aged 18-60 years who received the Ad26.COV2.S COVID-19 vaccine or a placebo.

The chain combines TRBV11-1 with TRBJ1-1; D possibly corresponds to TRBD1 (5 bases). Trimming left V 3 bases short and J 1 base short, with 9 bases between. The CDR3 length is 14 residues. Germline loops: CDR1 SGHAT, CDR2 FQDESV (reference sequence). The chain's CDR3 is CASSFGGKNTEAFF. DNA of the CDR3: TGTGCCAGCAGCTTCGGGGGGAAGAACACTGAAGCTTTCTTT. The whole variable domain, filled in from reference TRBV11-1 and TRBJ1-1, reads EAEVAQSPRYKITEKSQAVAFWCDPISGHATLYWYRQILGQGPELLVQFQDESVVDDSQLPKDRFSAERLKGVDSTLKIQPAELGDSAMYLCASSFGGKNTEAFFGQGTRLTVV.

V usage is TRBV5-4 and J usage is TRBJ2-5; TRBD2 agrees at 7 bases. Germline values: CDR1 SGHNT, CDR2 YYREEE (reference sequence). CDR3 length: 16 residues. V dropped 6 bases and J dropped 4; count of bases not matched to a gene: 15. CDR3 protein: CASTALGGRRGETQYF. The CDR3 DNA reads TGTGCCAGCACCGCCCTGGGCGGGAGAAGGGGAGAGACCCAGTACTTC.

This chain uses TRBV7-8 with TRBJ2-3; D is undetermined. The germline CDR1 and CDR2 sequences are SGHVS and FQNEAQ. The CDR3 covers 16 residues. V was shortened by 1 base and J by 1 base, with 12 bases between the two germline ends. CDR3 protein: CASSLVSRSGTDTQYF. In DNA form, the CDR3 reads TGTGCCAGCAGCTTAGTCTCCAGGTCCGGCACAGATACGCAGTATTTT.